Here is one T cell receptor beta chain with its context. Its antigen is unidentified. Clones were sequenced by immunoSEQ multiplex PCR, and TCRdb holds only the in-frame ones, with some missing. Found here are about 180,000 clones, roughly 91% of them singletons; the top ten hold about 2.1%. These data belong to a study of T cell responses to AZD1222 COVID-19 vaccine. Pooled samples include second doses given at about 4 or 12 weeks. Study-wide points: Spike-wide coverage was observed for vaccine-associated CD4 TCRs, with dominant responses at 160-218 and 743-854. There were mostly white British donors and more females than males, and clonal diversity was possibly underestimated. Unmutated variant regions are reportedly targeted by nearly half of spike-specific TCRs.

Germline assignment: CDR1 SGDLS and CDR2 YYNGEE. The V and J ends lost 4 bases and 5 bases, in that order; junction bases with no gene match: 2. There are 14 residues in the CDR3. This chain connects TRBV9 to TRBJ1-6; 8 bases line up with TRBD1. This sequence was found in an adult who received the AZD1222 COVID-19 vaccine. This specimen consisted of peripheral blood, obtained 28 days after the second AZD1222 dose. The CDR3 DNA follows: TGTGCCAGCAGCCCGACAGGGGATAATTCACCCCTCCACTTT. This encodes CASSPTGDNSPLHF.